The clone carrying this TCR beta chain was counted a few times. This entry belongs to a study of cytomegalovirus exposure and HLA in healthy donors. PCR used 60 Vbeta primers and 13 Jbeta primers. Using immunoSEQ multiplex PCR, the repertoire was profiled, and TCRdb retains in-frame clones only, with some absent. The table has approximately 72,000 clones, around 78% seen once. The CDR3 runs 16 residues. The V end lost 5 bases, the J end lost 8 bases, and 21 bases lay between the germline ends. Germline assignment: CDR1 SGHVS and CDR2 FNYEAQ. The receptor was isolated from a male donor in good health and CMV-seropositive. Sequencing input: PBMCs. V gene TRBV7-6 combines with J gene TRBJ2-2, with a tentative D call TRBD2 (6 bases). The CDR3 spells CASSRVGAGTAGELFF. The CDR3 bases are TGTGCCAGCAGCCGAGTCGGGGCAGGGACTGCAGGGGAGCTGTTTTTT. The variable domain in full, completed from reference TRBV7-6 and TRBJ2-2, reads GAGVSQSPRYKVTKRGQDVALRCDPISGHVSLYWYRQALGQGPEFLTYFNYEAQQDKSGLPNDRFSAERPEGSISTLTIQRTEQRDSAMYRCASSRVGAGTAGELFFGEGSRLTVL.